This TCR beta chain was recovered during a study of blood T cells in healthy people across ages. CDR3 size: 15 residues. The germline CDR1 and CDR2 sequences are KGHSH and LQKENI. V was clipped by 3 bases and J by 1 base, with 9 bases between them. A second PCR, run for about 7 to 11 cycles, used a sample-barcoded 5' primer plus a J-beta primer mix. TCRdb analysed the 5' RACE reads with MiXCR anew, one entry per CDR3 protein. This table has about 640,000 distinct CDR3 sequences, approximately 59% appearing once. The sequenced sample consisted of blood. V gene TRBV18 combines with J gene TRBJ2-2; D is unclear. The source is a man between 60 and 70 years old in good health. The CDR3 nucleotides read TGTGCCAGCTCACCGAACCGACAGAACACCGGGGAGCTGTTTTTT. Its translation is CASSPNRQNTGELFF.